There are many counts of the clone carrying this TCR beta chain. The target antigen is unknown. These data belong to a study of neurological immune-mediated disorders. In TCRdb, the 5' RACE reads were re-called with MiXCR into one record per CDR3 protein. The repertoire holds tens of thousands of distinct CDR3 sequences, with approximately 10% as singletons. There are 14 residues in the CDR3. Trimming shortened V by 1 base and J by 0 bases, and 6 bases separated the two germline ends. Germline-derived CDR1 and CDR2 are SGHRS and YFSETQ. Regarding the study as a whole: Patients with HTLV-1-associated myelopathy had the highest level of TCR clonal expansion, whereas patients with multiple sclerosis had the lowest level, falling beneath the level found in healthy controls. CDR3 amino acid sequences found in expanded clones were never shared across subjects, suggesting private repertoires in all groups.

Sequencing input: PBMCs. This receptor was identified in a man in his forties in good health. The chain joins TRBV5-1 to TRBJ2-3, with no clear D. The CDR3 region is CASSLRVSTDTQYF. Written as DNA, the CDR3 is TGCGCCAGCAGCTTGCGGGTGAGCACAGATACGCAGTATTTT.